These 21 T cell receptor beta chains were sequenced from one sample in a study of HIV-infected children after antiretroviral therapy interruption. RNA-based 3' RACE libraries used unique molecular identifiers. One entry per CDR3 protein, called by TCRdb with MiXCR from the 3' RACE reads. The data show more than 85,000 distinct CDR3 sequences, with about 7% seen just once and about 1.1% held by the top ten. Described treatment: PENTA 11 planned treatment interruption arm or continuous ART arm. The sequenced sample was CD45RA+ CD4+ T cells from PBMCs, pooled from several time points, obtained from a donor given antiretroviral therapy, either interrupted or continuous. Subset: naive CD4+ CD45RA+ CD45RO- T cells. These receptors were taken from a pool of human donors with HIV.

The chain recombines TRBV10-3 with TRBJ1-5; no definite D call. The germline V gene has CDR1 ENHRY and CDR2 SYGVKD. V lost 6 bases and J lost 4, with 10 bases in between. The CDR3 is made up of 13 amino acids. The CDR3 nucleotides read TGTGCCATCAGGCCGGGAGCGAATCAGCCCCAGCATTTT. It codes for CAIRPGANQPQHF.

As DNA, the CDR3 is TGTGCCAGCGGAGAACAGGGGCCGGGGCTGGATGGCTACACCTTC. This gives the protein CASGEQGPGLDGYTF. The chain carries TRBV7-2 and TRBJ1-2, with 7 bases aligning to TRBD1. The germline gives CDR1 SGHTA, CDR2 FQGNSA. With V trimmed by 8 bases and J by 6 bases, 15 bases remained unmatched. This CDR3 has 15 amino acids.

This clonotype was detected ten times or more. The chain employs TRBV20-1 and TRBJ2-7; the D gene could be TRBD1 or TRBD2 (6 bases each). In germline, CDR1 is DFQATT, CDR2 SNEGSKA (reference sequence). Trimming shortened V by 6 bases and J by 4 bases, and 22 bases separated the two germline ends. This CDR3 is built from 15 residues. The CDR3 DNA follows: TGCAGTGCGCAAGATCACAGGGCGGGACCATACGAGCAGTACTTC. Translated: CSAQDHRAGPYEQYF.

Many counts were recorded for this clonotype. This chain uses TRBV30 with TRBJ2-7; D unresolved. Germline lookup yields CDR1 GTSNPN and CDR2 SVGIG (reference sequence). Trimming cost V 3 bases and J 6 bases, with 18 bases left between them. There are 14 residues in the CDR3. CDR3 DNA sequence: TGTGCCTGGAGCTCTATCAGTCGGAGTAGCGAGCAGTACTTC. This translates into CAWSSISRSSEQYF.

This clonotype was seen many times. Here the CDR3 reads CASSTLQGNTEAFF. DNA for the CDR3: TGTGCCAGTAGTACGCTACAGGGGAACACTGAAGCTTTCTTT. The chain carries TRBV19 and TRBJ1-1, with D perhaps TRBD1 (6 bases). The V end lost 4 bases, the J end lost 1 base, and 10 bases lay between the germline ends. From germline, CDR1 is LNHDA and CDR2 SQIVND (reference sequence). This CDR3 has 14 residues.

This clonotype turned up a few times. The V gene is TRBV14, the J gene TRBJ2-6; D may be TRBD2 (5 bases). V was shortened by 4 bases and J by 1 base, with 11 bases between the two germline ends. Germline CDR1 SGHDN, CDR2 FVKESK. The length of the CDR3 is 16 residues. Here the CDR3 reads CASSPLRGSGANVLTF. The CDR3 DNA follows: TGTGCCAGCAGCCCCCTCCGGGGATCTGGGGCCAACGTCCTGACTTTC.

The genes are TRBV12-3 or TRBV12-4 and TRBJ1-2; a possible D gene is TRBD1 (5 bases). V was pared by 8 bases and J by 5 bases, with 15 bases between. This CDR3 is built from 13 residues. The CDR3 sequence is CASLAREKYGYTF. The CDR3 DNA reads as TGTGCCAGCCTAGCCAGGGAAAAATATGGCTACACCTTC.

This chain joins TRBV10-3 and TRBJ1-5; 8 bases are a match to TRBD1. The V gene's germline CDR1 is ENHRY and CDR2 SYGVKD. The CDR3 runs 15 residues. The V segment lost 4 bases and the J segment 1 base; nucleotides outside the gene matches: 3. CDR3 protein: CAISGTGISNQPQHF. Here the CDR3 DNA reads TGTGCCATCAGTGGGACAGGGATAAGCAATCAGCCCCAGCATTTT.

This clonotype occurred many times. The chain recombines TRBV20-1 with TRBJ2-7, with a possible D match to TRBD1 (6 bases). V was shortened by 4 bases and J by 4 bases, with 11 bases between the two germline ends. The germline V gene has CDR1 DFQATT and CDR2 SNEGSKA (reference sequence). The CDR3 contains 12 residues. CDR3: CSANGGGYEQYF. The DNA of the CDR3 is TGCAGTGCTAATGGGGGCGGTTACGAGCAGTACTTC.

This clonotype has at least ten counts. J is TRBJ1-5 and V is TRBV28; D gene unclear. Trimming cost V 5 bases and J 2 bases, with 4 bases left between them. Germline V CDR1 and CDR2: MDHEN, SYDVKM. This CDR3 contains 12 residues. The CDR3 loop is CASSRGNQPQHF. Here the CDR3 DNA reads TGTGCCAGCAGTAGAGGCAATCAGCCCCAGCATTTT. Filled out from reference TRBV28 and TRBJ1-5, the complete variable domain reads DVKVTQSSRYLVKRTGEKVFLECVQDMDHENMFWYRQDPGLGLRLIYFSYDVKMKEKGDIPEGYSVSREKKERFSLILESASTNQTSMYLCASSRGNQPQHFGDGTRLSIL.

At least ten counts were recorded for this clonotype. The J gene is TRBJ2-3, the V gene TRBV24-1; the match to TRBD1 covers 10 bases. Per the germline V gene, CDR1 is KGHDR and CDR2 is SFDVKD. Trimming at V came to 2 bases and at J to 6 bases, leaving 4 bases not matched to a gene. The CDR3 loop spans 15 amino acids. The CDR3 DNA reads TGTGCCACCAGTGATTCGACAGGGGGCAGGGATACGCAGTATTTT. It codes for CATSDSTGGRDTQYF.

In this sample, this clonotype turned up many times. The chain is built from TRBV5-1 and TRBJ2-3; 7 positions agree with TRBD1. The ends lost 4 bases at V and 2 bases at J; junction bases unmatched: 10. The CDR3 extends over 16 amino acids. CDR1 SGHRS and CDR2 YFSETQ come from the germline V gene. In DNA, the CDR3 is TGCGCCAGCAGCGGCAACAGGGGCCTTAACACAGATACGCAGTATTTT. This translates into CASSGNRGLNTDTQYF.

This clonotype was seen only a few times. The gene calls are TRBV2 and TRBJ1-2; D gene ambiguous. The CDR3 runs 10 residues. Germline lookup yields CDR1 SNHLY and CDR2 FYNNEI. CDR3 region: CGYESNGYTF. The CDR3 bases are TGTGGATATGAGTCGAATGGCTACACCTTC.

This clonotype was seen many times. The J gene is TRBJ2-7, the V gene TRBV12-3 or TRBV12-4; 14 nucleotides match TRBD2. CDR3 size: 17 residues. Losses at the gene ends were 4 bases for V and 9 bases for J; bases not matched to a gene: 14. CDR3 in amino acids: CASSSGSGGLAGAGQYF. DNA for the CDR3: TGTGCCAGCAGTTCCGGAAGTGGGGGACTAGCGGGAGCGGGGCAGTACTTC.

This clonotype has a count of ten or more. The J gene is TRBJ2-7, the V gene TRBV28; TRBD1 or TRBD2 may be the D gene (5 bases each). Germline CDR1 reads MDHEN; CDR2 reads SYDVKM. Trimming stripped 3 bases from V and 12 bases from J, with 15 bases between. CDR3 length: 12 residues. CDR3 region: CASSLRDGRLYF. CDR3 DNA sequence: TGTGCCAGCAGTTTGAGGGACGGAAGACTGTACTTC.

This clonotype was observed a handful of times. The chain employs TRBV6-2 or TRBV6-3 and TRBJ1-6, with a possible D match to TRBD1 (6 bases). This CDR3 comprises 17 residues. Germline V lookup: CDR1 MNHEY, CDR2 SVGEGT. With 6 bases removed from V and 3 bases from J, the gap between germline ends came to 18 bases. This chain's CDR3 is CASRPETGSYYNSPLHF. The CDR3, as DNA: TGTGCCAGCAGACCCGAAACAGGGAGCTACTATAATTCACCCCTCCACTTT.

This clonotype was detected ten times or more. The chain joins TRBV3-1 to TRBJ2-1; 7 bases agree with TRBD2. After removal of 3 bases from V and 9 bases from J, the junction contained 8 bases not matched to a gene. The CDR3 spans 14 residues. Germline V gene sequence: CDR1 LGHDT, CDR2 YNNKEL (reference sequence). CDR3 loop: CASSHSQGGSEQFF. The CDR3 nucleotides read TGTGCCAGCAGCCATTCTCAGGGAGGGAGTGAGCAGTTCTTC.

Many counts were recorded for this clonotype. The genes are TRBV20-1 and TRBJ2-5, with 8 positions matching TRBD2. The length of the CDR3 is 15 residues. V dropped 1 base and J dropped 0; count of bases not matched to a gene: 4. CDR1 DFQATT and CDR2 SNEGSKA come from the germline V gene (reference sequence). CDR3 nucleotides: TGCAGTGCTAGAGTGGGCGGGGGGTACCAAGAGACCCAGTACTTC. Residues: CSARVGGGYQETQYF.

This clonotype was observed a few times. The chain is built from TRBV6-1 and TRBJ2-1, with D possibly being TRBD2 (5 bases). The germline CDR1 and CDR2 sequences are MNHNS and SASEGT. The CDR3 covers 14 residues. V lost 7 bases and J lost 2, with 12 bases in between. CDR3 sequence: CASTRTGTYNEQFF. DNA of the CDR3: TGTGCCAGCACACGGACGGGGACCTACAATGAGCAGTTCTTC.

In this sample, this clonotype turned up many times. The V call is TRBV2, the J call TRBJ2-3; 15 positions match TRBD2. The germline V gene encodes CDR1 SNHLY and CDR2 FYNNEI. The CDR3 runs to 15 residues. With 7 bases clipped from V and 6 bases from J, the junction kept 5 bases outside the gene matches. CDR3 in amino acids: CASIPGLAGGDTQYF. CDR3 coding DNA: TGTGCCAGCATACCGGGACTAGCGGGAGGTGATACGCAGTATTTT.

Many counts were recorded for this clonotype. The chain links TRBV6-6 to TRBJ1-5; possible D gene TRBD1, 5 bases. The CDR3 runs to 12 residues. CDR1 and CDR2 (germline): MNHNY, SVGAGI (reference sequence). Trimming left V 8 bases short and J 2 bases short, with 7 bases between. Written as DNA, the CDR3 is TGTGCCAGCGGGGCACGCAATCAGCCCCAGCATTTT. This encodes CASGARNQPQHF.